This T cell receptor (beta chain) derives from a study of blood T cells in healthy people across ages. Between the trimmed V and J ends, which lost 0 bases and 5 bases, there was a span of 13 bases. Germline values: CDR1 MNHEY, CDR2 SVGAGI. The CDR3 length is 15 residues. For every donor, a draw yielded around 9.4 milliliters of peripheral blood. Study observations and caveats: Diversity estimates drawn from one million T cells were deemed underestimates.

This clonotype was counted a few times. Its antigen is currently unknown. With a J-beta primer mix and a sample-barcoded 5' primer, a second PCR ran 7 to 11 cycles. Each sample provided no less than 3 million CDR3-containing paired-end reads. MiXCR, run by TCRdb on the 5' RACE reads, gives a single entry per CDR3 protein. The data show fewer than 950,000 distinct CDR3 sequences, less than 70% seen once. Sequencing input: blood. This clonotype was obtained from an elderly man in good health. The chain is built from TRBV6-5 and TRBJ2-5; D ambiguous. As DNA, the CDR3 is TGTGCCAGCAGTTACTCCTCCGGGTGGGCGGAGACCCAGTACTTC. Its protein product is CASSYSSGWAETQYF.